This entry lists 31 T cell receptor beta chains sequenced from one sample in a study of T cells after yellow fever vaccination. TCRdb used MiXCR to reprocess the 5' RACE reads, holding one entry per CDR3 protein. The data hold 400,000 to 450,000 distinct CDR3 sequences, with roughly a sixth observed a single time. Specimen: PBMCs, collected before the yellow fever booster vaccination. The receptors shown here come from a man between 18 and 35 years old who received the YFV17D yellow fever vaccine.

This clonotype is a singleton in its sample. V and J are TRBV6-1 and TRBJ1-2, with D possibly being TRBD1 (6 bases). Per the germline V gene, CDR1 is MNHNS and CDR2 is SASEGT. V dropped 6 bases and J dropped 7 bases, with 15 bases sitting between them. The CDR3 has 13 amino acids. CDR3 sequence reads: CASRDRNRSGYTF. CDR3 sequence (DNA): TGTGCCAGCAGAGACAGGAACCGTAGTGGCTACACCTTC.

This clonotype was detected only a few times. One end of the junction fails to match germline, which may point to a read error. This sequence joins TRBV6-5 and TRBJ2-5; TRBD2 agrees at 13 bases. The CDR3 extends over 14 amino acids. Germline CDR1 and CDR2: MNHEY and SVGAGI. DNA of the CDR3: TGTGCTTCGACTAGCGGGGGGAACCAAAAGACCCAGTACTTC. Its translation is CASTSGGNQKTQYF.

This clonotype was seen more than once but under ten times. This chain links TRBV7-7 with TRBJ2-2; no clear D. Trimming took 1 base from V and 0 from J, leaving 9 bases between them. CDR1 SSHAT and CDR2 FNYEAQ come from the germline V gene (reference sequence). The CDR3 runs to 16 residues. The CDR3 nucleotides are TGTGCCAGCAGCTTAGGGCAGCACCCGAACACCGGGGAGCTGTTTTTT. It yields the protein CASSLGQHPNTGELFF.

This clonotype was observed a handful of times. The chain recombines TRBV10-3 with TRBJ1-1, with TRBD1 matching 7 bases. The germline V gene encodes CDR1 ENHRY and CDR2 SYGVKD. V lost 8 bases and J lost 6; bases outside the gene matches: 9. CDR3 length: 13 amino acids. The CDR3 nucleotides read TGTGCCATCGGCGCCCAGGGGGACCCTGAAGCTTTCTTT. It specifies CAIGAQGDPEAFF.

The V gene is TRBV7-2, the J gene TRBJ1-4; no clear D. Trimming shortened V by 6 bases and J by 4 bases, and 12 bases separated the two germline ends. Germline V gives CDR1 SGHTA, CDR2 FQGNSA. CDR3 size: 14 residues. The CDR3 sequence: CASRPWTGNEKLFF. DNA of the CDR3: TGTGCCAGCAGGCCTTGGACGGGTAATGAAAAACTGTTTTTT.

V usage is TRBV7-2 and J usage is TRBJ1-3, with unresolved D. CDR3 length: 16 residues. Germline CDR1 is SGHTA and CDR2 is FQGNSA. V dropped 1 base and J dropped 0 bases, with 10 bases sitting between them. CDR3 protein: CASSLVPGPSGNTIYF. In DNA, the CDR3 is TGTGCCAGCAGCTTAGTACCGGGCCCCTCTGGAAACACCATATATTTT.

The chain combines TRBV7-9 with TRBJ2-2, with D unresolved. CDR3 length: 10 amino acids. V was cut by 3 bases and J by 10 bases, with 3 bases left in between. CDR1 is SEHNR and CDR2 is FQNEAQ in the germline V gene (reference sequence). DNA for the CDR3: TGTGCCAGCAGCTTTAAGGAGCTGTTTTTT. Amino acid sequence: CASSFKELFF.

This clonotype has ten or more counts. The chain's CDR3 is CASSQGDRQPYNEQFF. CDR3 coding DNA: TGCGCCAGCAGCCAAGGCGACCGCCAGCCCTACAATGAGCAGTTCTTC. V gene TRBV4-3 combines with J gene TRBJ2-1; D unresolved. Trimming cost V 1 base and J 2 bases, with 12 bases left between them. Germline values: CDR1 LGHNA, CDR2 YSLEER. The CDR3 has 16 amino acids.

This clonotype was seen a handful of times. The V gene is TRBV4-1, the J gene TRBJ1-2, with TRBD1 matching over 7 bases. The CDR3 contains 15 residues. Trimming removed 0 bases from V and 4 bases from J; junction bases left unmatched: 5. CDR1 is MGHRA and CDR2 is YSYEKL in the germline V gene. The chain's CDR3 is CASSQDDREAYGYTF. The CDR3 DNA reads TGCGCCAGCAGCCAAGACGACAGGGAGGCCTATGGCTACACCTTC.

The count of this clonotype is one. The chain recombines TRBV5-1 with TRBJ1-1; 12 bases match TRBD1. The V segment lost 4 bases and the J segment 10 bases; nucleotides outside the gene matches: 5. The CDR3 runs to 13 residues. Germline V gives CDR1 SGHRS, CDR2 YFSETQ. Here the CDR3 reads CASSGGQGASAFF. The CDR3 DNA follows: TGCGCCAGCAGCGGGGGACAGGGGGCCTCAGCTTTCTTT.

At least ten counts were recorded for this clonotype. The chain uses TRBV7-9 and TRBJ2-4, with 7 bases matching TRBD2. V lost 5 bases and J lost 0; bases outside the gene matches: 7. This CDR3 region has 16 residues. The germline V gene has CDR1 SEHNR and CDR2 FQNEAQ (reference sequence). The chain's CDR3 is CASSTNAGVAKNIQYF. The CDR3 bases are TGTGCCAGCAGCACGAACGCGGGGGTAGCCAAAAACATTCAGTACTTC.

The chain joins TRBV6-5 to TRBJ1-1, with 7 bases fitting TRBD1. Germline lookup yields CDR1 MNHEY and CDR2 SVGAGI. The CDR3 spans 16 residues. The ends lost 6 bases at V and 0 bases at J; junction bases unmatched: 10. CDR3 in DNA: TGTGCCAGCAGCAGGGACTGGACAGGCATGAACACTGAAGCTTTCTTT. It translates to CASSRDWTGMNTEAFF.

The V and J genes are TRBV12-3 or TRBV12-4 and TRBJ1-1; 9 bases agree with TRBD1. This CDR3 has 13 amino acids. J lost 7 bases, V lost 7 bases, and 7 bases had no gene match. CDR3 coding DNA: TGTGCCAGCAAGGGACAGGGTTATGGTGAAGCTTTCTTT. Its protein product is CASKGQGYGEAFF.

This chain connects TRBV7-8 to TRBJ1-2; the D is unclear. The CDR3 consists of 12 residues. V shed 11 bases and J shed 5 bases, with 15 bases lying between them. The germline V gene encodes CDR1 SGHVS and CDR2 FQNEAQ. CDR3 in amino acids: CAAGVLAYGYTF. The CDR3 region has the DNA TGTGCCGCCGGGGTACTGGCGTATGGCTACACCTTC.

Here the CDR3 reads CSASETGGANVLTF. CDR3 in DNA: TGCAGCGCTTCTGAAACAGGGGGGGCCAACGTCCTGACTTTC. The gene calls are TRBV29-1 and TRBJ2-6; D may be TRBD1 (6 bases). This CDR3 has 14 amino acids. Germline V gives CDR1 SQVTM, CDR2 ANQGSEA. V lost 7 bases and J 4 bases, leaving 14 bases between the germline ends. Looking up the rest from reference TRBV29-1 and TRBJ2-6 gives the full variable domain: SAVISQKPSRDICQRGTSLTIQCQVDSQVTMMFWYRQQPGQSLTLIATANQGSEATYESGFVIDKFPISRPNLTFSTLTVSNMSPEDSSIYLCSASETGGANVLTFGAGSRLTVL.

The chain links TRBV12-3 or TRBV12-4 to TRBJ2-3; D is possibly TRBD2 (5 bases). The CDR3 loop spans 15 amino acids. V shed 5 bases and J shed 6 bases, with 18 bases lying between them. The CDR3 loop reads CASSPRGGWTDTQYF. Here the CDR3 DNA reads TGTGCCAGCAGTCCCCGGGGTGGCTGGACTGATACGCAGTATTTT.

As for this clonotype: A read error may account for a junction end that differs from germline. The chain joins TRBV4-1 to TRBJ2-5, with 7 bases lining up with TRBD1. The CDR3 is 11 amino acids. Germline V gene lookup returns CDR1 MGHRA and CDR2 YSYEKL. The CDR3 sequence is CASSLGQAKIF. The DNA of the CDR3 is TGCGCCAGCAGCCTCGGACAGGCTAAAATCTTC.

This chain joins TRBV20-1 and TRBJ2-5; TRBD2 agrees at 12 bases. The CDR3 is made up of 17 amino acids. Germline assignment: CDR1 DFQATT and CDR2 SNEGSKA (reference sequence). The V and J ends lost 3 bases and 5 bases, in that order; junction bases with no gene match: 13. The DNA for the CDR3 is TGCAGTGCTAGGGGGACCCTAGCGGGGGGGCCCTGGGAGACCCAGTACTTC. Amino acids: CSARGTLAGGPWETQYF.

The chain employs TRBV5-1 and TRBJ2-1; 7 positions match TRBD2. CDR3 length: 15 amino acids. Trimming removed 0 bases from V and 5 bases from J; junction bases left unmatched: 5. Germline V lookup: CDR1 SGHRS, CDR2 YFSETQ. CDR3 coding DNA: TGCGCCAGCAGCTTGGTCGGCGGGGGAAACAATGAGCAGTTCTTC. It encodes CASSLVGGGNNEQFF. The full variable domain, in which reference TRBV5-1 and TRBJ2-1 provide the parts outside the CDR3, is KAGVTQTPRYLIKTRGQQVTLSCSPISGHRSVSWYQQTPGQGLQFLFEYFSETQRNKGNFPGRFSGRQFSNSRSEMNVSTLELGDSALYLCASSLVGGGNNEQFFGPGTRLTVL.

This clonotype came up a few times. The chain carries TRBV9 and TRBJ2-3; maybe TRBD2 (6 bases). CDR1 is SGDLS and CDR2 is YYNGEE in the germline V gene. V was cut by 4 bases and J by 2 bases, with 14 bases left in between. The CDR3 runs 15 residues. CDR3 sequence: CASSPRAGYTDTQYF. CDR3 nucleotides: TGTGCCAGCAGCCCACGGGCGGGGTACACAGATACGCAGTATTTT.

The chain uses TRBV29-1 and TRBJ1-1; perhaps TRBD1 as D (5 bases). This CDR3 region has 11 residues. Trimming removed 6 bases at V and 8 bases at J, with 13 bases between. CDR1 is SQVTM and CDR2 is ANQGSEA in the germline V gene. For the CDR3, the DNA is TGCAGCGTCGAGGGGACTCCCGAAGCTTTCTTT. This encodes CSVEGTPEAFF.

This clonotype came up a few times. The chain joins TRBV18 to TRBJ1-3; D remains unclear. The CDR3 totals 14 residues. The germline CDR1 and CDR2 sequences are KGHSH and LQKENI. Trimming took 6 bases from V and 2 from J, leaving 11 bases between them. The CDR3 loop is CASSQSGPGNTIYF. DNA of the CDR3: TGTGCCAGCTCCCAGTCGGGCCCTGGAAACACCATATATTTT.

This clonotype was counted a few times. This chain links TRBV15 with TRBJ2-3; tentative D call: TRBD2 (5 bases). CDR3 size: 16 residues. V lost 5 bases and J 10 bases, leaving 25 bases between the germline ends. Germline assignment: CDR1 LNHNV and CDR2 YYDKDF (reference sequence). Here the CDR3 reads CATSDRGRGIRLAQYF. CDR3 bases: TGTGCCACCAGCGACCGCGGACGGGGAATTAGGTTAGCGCAGTATTTT.

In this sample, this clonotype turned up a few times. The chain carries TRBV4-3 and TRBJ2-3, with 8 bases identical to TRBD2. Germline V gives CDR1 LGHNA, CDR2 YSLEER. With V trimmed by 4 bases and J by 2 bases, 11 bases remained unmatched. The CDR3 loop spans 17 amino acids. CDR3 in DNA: TGCGCCAGCAGCCTCGCGGGGGGCTTGGGGGACACAGATACGCAGTATTTT. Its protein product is CASSLAGGLGDTDTQYF.

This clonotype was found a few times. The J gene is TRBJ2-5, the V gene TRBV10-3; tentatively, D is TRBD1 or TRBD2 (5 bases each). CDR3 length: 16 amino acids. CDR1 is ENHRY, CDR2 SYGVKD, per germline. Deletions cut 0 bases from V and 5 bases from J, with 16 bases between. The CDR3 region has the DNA TGTGCCATCAGTGAGTCGACTGGCCTAGGGGAGGAGACCCAGTACTTC. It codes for CAISESTGLGEETQYF.

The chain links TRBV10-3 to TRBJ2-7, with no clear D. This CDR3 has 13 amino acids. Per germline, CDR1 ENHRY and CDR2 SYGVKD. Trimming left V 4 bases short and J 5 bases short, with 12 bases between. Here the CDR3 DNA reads TGTGCCATCAGTGGCCGGACGGCCCACGAGCAGTACTTC. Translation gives CAISGRTAHEQYF.

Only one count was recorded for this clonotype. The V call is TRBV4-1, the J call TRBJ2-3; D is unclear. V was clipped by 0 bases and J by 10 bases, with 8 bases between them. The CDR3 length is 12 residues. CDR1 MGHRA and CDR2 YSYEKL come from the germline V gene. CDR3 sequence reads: CASSQDEDPQYF. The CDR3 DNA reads TGCGCCAGCAGCCAAGATGAGGACCCGCAGTATTTT.

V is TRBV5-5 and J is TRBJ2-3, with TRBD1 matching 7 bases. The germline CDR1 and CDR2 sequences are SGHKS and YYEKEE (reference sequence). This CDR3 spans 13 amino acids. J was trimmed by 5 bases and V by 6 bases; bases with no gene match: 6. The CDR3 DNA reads TGTGCCAGCACCTACAGGGGCCTAGATACGCAGTATTTT. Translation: CASTYRGLDTQYF.

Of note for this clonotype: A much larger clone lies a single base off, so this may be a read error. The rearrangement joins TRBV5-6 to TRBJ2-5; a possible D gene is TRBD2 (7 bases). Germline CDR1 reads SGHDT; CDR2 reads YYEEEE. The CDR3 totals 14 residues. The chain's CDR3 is CSSSLGGGQETQYF. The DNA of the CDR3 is TGTTCCAGCAGCTTGGGAGGGGGCCAAGAGACCCAGTACTTC.

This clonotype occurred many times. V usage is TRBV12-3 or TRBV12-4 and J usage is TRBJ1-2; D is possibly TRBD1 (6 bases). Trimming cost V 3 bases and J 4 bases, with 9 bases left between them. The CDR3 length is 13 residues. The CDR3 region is CASSFPDSYGYTF. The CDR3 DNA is TGTGCCAGCAGTTTCCCGGACAGCTATGGCTACACCTTC.

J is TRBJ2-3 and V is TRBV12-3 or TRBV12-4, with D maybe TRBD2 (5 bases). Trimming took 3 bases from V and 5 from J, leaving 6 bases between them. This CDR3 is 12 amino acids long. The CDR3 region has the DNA TGTGCCAGCAGTTTTGAGGGAGATACGCAGTATTTT. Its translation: CASSFEGDTQYF.